Sequencing of this T cell receptor beta chain was carried out in a study of regulatory T cells in long-lasting Graves disease. As for the study in general: Graves' cases, newly diagnosed, had used antithyroid drugs under 3 months.

The CDR3 contains 13 residues. Germline CDR1 reads SNHLY; CDR2 reads FYNNEI. V gave up 11 bases and J gave up 4 bases, with 17 bases separating them. Time point here: newly diagnosed GD, antithyroid drugs for less than 3 months. Making the TCR library involved RNA that had been extracted from PBMCs. This clonotype has more than one count but fewer than ten. What it recognizes is unknown. Library construction for TCR beta used iRepertoire HTBI primers and Arm-PCR of CDR3 regions. MiXCR, applied by TCRdb to the multiplex PCR reads, yields one record per CDR3 protein. Of fewer than 650,000 distinct CDR3 sequences detected, 15% to 20% appear once; the ten largest clones hold 18%. The study's findings and limits: Owing to a sample size that was small, accuracy may have been reduced.

The same sample was also used in a study of T cells in Graves' hyperthyroidism and ophthalmopathy.

This TCR was sampled from a woman aged 25 to 45 with Graves disease. The sequencing used peripheral blood mononuclear cells (PBMCs), collected at new diagnosis, from a patient treated with antithyroid drugs. The chain employs TRBV2 and TRBJ1-2; no definite D call. DNA for the CDR3: TGTGCCGCCAGAGCCAGCCAATCCTATGGCTACACCTTC. Translating it yields CAARASQSYGYTF.